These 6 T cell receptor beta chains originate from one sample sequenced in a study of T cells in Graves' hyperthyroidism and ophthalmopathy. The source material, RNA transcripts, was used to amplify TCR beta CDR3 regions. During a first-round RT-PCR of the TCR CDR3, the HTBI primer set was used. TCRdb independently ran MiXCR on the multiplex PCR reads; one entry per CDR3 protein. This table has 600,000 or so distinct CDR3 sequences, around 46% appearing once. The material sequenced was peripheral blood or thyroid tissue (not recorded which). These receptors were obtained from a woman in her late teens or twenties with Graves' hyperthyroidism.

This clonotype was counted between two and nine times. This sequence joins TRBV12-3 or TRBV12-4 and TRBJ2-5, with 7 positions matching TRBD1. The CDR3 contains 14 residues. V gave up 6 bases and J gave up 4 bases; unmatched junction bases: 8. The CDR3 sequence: CASSGHRGTETQYF. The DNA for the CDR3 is TGTGCCAGCAGCGGCCACAGGGGAACAGAGACCCAGTACTTC.

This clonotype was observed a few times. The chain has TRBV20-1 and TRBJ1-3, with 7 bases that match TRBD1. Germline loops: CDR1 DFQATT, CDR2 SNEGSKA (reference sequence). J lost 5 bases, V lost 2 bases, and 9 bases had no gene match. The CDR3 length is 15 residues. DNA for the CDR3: TGCAGTGCTAGATCACCCAGGGGGGATCGAAACACCATATATTTT. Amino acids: CSARSPRGDRNTIYF.

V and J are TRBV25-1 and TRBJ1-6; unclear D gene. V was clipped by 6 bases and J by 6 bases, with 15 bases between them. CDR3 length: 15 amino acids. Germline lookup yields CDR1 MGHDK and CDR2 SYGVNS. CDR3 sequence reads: CASSQEDGTNSPLHF. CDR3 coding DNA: TGTGCCAGCAGCCAAGAGGACGGAACTAATTCACCCCTCCACTTT.

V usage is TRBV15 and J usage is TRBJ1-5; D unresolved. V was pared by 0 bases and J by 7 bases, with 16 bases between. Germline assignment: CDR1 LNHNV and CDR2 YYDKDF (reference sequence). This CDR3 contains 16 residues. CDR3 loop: CATSRESPGKEQPQHF. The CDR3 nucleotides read TGTGCCACCAGCAGAGAGAGTCCGGGGAAGGAACAGCCCCAGCATTTT.

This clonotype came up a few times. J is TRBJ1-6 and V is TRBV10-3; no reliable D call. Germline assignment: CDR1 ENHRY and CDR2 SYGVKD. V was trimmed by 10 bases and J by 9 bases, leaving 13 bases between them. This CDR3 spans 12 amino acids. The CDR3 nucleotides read TGTGCCACCTCCCCCCGGGTTTCACCCCTCCACTTT. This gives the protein CATSPRVSPLHF.

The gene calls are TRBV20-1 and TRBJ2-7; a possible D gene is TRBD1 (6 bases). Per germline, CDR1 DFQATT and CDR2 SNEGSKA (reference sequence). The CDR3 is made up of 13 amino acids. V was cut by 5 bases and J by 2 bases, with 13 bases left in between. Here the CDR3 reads CSADGTQTYEQYF. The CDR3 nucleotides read TGCAGTGCTGACGGGACACAAACCTACGAGCAGTACTTC.